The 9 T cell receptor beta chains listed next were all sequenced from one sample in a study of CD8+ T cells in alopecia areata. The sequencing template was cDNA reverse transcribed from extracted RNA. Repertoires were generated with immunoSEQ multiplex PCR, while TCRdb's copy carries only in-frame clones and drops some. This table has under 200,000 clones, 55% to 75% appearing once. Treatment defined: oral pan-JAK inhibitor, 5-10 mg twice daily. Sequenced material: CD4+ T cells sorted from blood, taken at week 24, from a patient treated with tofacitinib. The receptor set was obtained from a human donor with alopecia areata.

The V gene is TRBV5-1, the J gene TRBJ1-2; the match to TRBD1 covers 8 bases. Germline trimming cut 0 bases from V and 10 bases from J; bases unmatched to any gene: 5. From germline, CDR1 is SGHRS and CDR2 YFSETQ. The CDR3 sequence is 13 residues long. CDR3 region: CASSLGPDRAYTF. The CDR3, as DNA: TGCGCCAGCAGCTTGGGGCCGGACAGGGCCTACACCTTC.

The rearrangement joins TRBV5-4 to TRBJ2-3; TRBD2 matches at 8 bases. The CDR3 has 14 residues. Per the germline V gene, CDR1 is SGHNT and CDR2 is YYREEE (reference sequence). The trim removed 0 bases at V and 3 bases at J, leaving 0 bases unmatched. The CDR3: CASSLERGTDTQYF. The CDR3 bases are TGTGCCAGCAGCTTGGAGCGGGGGACAGATACGCAGTATTTT. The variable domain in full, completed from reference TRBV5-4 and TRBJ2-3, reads ETGVTQSPTHLIKTRGQQVTLRCSSQSGHNTVSWYQQALGQGPQFIFQYYREEENGRGNFPPRFSGLQFPNYSSELNVNALELDDSALYLCASSLERGTDTQYFGPGTRLTVL.

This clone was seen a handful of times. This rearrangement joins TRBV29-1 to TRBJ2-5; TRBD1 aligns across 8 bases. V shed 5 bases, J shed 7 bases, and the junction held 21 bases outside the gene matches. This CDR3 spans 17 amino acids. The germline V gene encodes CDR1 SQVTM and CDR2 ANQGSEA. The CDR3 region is CSVNPGQGVPPKGTQYF. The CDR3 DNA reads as TGCAGCGTTAATCCAGGACAGGGAGTCCCACCTAAAGGGACCCAGTACTTC.

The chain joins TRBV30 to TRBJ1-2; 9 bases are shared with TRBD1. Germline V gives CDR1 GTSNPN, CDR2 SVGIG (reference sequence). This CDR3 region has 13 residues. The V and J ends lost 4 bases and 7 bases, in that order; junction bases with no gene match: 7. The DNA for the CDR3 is TGTGCCTGGATCGGACAGGGGATCGGTGGCTACACCTTC. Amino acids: CAWIGQGIGGYTF.

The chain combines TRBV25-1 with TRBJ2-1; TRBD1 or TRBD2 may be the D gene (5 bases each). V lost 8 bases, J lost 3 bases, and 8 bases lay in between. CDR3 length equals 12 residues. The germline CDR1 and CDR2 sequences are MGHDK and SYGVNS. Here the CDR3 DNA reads TGTGCCAGCGGGGACCTCTACAATGAGCAGTTCTTC. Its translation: CASGDLYNEQFF.

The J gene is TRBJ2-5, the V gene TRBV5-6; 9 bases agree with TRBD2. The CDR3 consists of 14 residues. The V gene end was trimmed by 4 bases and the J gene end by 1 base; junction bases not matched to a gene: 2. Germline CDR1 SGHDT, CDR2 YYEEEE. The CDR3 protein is CASSLGLAQETQYF. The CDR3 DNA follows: TGTGCCAGCAGCCTGGGACTAGCCCAAGAGACCCAGTACTTC.

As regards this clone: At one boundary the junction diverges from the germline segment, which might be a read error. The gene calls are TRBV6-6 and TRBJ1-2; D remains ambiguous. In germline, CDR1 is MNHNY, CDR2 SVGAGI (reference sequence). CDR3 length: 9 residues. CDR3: CATHNPDAF. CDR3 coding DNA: TGTGCCACACACAACCCGGACGCCTTC.

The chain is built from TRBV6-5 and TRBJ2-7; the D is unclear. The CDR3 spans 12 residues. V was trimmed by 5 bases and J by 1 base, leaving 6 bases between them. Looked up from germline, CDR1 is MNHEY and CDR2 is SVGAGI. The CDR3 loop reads CASSKTSYEQYF. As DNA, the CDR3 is TGTGCCAGCAGTAAGACGTCCTACGAGCAGTACTTC.

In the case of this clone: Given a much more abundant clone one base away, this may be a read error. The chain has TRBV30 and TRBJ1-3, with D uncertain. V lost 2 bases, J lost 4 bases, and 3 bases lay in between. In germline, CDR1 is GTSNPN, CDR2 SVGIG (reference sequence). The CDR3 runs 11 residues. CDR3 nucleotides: TGTGCCTGGAGTTGGGGAAACACCATATATTTT. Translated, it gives CAWSWGNTIYF.